This T cell receptor beta chain was sequenced during a study of T-cell memory formation after mild COVID-19. This clonotype was counted at least ten times. The antigen is unknown. Study conclusions and caveats: Cross-reactive memory appears to have joined, as suggested by some responding clones showing up in pre-infection memory. Clones shrinking between day 15 and 85 showed a balanced CD4/CD8 split, and those that grew later tilted toward CD4+.

TCRdb reanalysed the 5' RACE reads using MiXCR and keeps one entry per CDR3 protein. Altogether 360,000 or so distinct CDR3 sequences are present, 25% to 30% being singletons, with the ten largest covering about 13%. The germline V gene has CDR1 GTSNPN and CDR2 SVGIG (reference sequence). The ends lost 0 bases at V and 6 bases at J; junction bases unmatched: 1. The CDR3 loop spans 13 amino acids. What was sequenced was PBMCs or a T cell subset sorted from them (not recorded which). This rearrangement joins TRBV30 to TRBJ1-5; TRBD1 agrees at 8 bases. The sequence was collected from an adult woman who had mild COVID-19 (a few samples of this study predate the infection). Cell type and time point are not known. The CDR3 DNA is TGTGCCTGGAGTGTACAGGGGGGTCAGCCCCAGCATTTT. Its protein is CAWSVQGGQPQHF.